This entry describes one TCR beta chain. Source study methods: From reference gene primer amplification, estimates of nucleated cell counts were derived. Only in-frame clones appear in the TCRdb table, and some are missing; sequencing was by immunoSEQ multiplex PCR. V, J and clone size derive from that table, while D and trimming were established from the DNA sequence. The sample contains 40,000 to 50,000 clones, over 80% of which appear only once. The data are from a study of blood T cell repertoires in COVID-19. Study context: Researchers got acute and convalescent COVID-19 samples from the United States, Italy and Spain.

This TCR came from a woman older than 75 with COVID-19, enrolled during active disease. Sequencing was done on a sample of peripheral blood.

The CDR3 DNA reads as TGTGCCAGCAGCTCTGACAGTTTTCGTGATAATTCACCCCTCCACTTT. Amino acids: CASSSDSFRDNSPLHF. The chain joins TRBV7-8 to TRBJ1-6, with a weak D call TRBD1 (5 bases). CDR3 length equals 16 residues. Between the trimmed V and J ends, which lost 4 bases and 5 bases, there was a span of 15 bases. Germline CDR1 and CDR2: SGHVS and FQNEAQ.